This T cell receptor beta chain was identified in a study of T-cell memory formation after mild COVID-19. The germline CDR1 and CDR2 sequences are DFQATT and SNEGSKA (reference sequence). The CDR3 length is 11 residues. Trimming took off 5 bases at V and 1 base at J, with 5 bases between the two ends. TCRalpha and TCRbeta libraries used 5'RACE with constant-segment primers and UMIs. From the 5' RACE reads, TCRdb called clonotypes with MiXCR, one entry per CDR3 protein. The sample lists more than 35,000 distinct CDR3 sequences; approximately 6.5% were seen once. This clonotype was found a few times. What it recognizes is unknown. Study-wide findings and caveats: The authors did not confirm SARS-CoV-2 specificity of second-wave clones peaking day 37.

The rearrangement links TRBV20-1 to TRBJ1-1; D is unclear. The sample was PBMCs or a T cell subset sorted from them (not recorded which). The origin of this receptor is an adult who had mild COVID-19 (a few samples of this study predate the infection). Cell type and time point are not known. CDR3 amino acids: CSADKNTEAFF. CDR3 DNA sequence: TGCAGTGCTGACAAGAACACTGAAGCTTTCTTT.